The 31 T cell receptor beta chains given below trace back to one sample, sequenced in a study of response to subunit inactivated influenza vaccine. TCRdb reprocessed the RT-PCR reads via MiXCR and lists one record per CDR3 protein. The sample contains 530,000 or so distinct CDR3 sequences, roughly 15% of which appear only once. The source material was PBMCs from blood, sampled 11 to 12 days after vaccination. The receptors stem from a man in his fifties who received an inactivated influenza vaccine.

Worth noting for this clonotype: The junction departs from the called germline gene at one end, perhaps through a read error. The chain employs TRBV6-6 and TRBJ2-7, with D possibly TRBD1 on 6 matching bases. Germline V gene lookup returns CDR1 MNHNY and CDR2 SVGAGI (reference sequence). This CDR3 is built from 13 residues. DNA for the CDR3: TGTGCCAACAGTAGGACAGCTCCCTACGAGCAGTACTTC. Translated: CANSRTAPYEQYF.

This chain connects TRBV19 to TRBJ2-1; 13 bases line up with TRBD2. The V and J ends lost 7 bases and 7 bases, in that order; junction bases with no gene match: 7. The CDR3 totals 15 residues. Germline V CDR1 and CDR2: LNHDA, SQIVND (reference sequence). CDR3 DNA: TGTGCCAGTACCAAACTAGCGGGAGGGCAAAATGAGCAGTTCTTC. This gives the protein CASTKLAGGQNEQFF.

Here the CDR3 DNA reads TGTGCCAGCAGCTTACCCGGAGGGCGTAGACTAGCCAAAAACATTCAGTACTTC. Its protein is CASSLPGGRRLAKNIQYF. V usage is TRBV11-2 and J usage is TRBJ2-4; D is perhaps TRBD2 (6 bases). Germline CDR1 is SGHAT and CDR2 is FQNNGV. Trimming cost V 2 bases and J 0 bases, with 17 bases left between them. This CDR3 is 18 amino acids long.

The J gene is TRBJ2-5, the V gene TRBV11-2; D perhaps matches TRBD2 (6 bases). The CDR3 is 11 amino acids. Germline V gene data show CDR1 as SGHAT and CDR2 as FQNNGV. V was trimmed by 5 bases and J by 9 bases, leaving 10 bases between them. The CDR3 is CASSAWGAQYF. The CDR3 region has the DNA TGTGCCAGCAGCGCTTGGGGGGCCCAGTACTTC.

This clonotype was seen a handful of times. V is TRBV25-1 and J is TRBJ2-7; D may correspond to TRBD1 or TRBD2 (6 bases each). The germline V and J ends were trimmed by 9 bases and 7 bases, with 10 bases remaining between them. Germline loops: CDR1 MGHDK, CDR2 SYGVNS. This CDR3 is built from 10 residues. CDR3 residues: CASRGEEQYF. Here the CDR3 DNA reads TGTGCCAGTAGGGGGGAAGAGCAGTACTTC.

There are a few counts of this clonotype. The chain employs TRBV6-2 or TRBV6-3 and TRBJ2-7; D call uncertain. The germline V gene has CDR1 MNHEY and CDR2 SVGEGT. The CDR3 is 14 amino acids. V lost 0 bases and J lost 4, with 10 bases in between. For the CDR3, the DNA is TGTGCCAGCAGTTACTCGGGATTACAATACGAGCAGTACTTC. Protein sequence: CASSYSGLQYEQYF.

This clonotype was recorded a few times. This rearrangement joins TRBV6-1 to TRBJ2-3; 7 bases map to TRBD2. The CDR3 consists of 15 residues. J gave up 2 bases and V 3 bases, and 5 bases lay outside the gene matches. In germline, CDR1 is MNHNS, CDR2 SASEGT. In nucleotides, the CDR3 is TGTGCCAGCAGTGAGCGGGGGAGATTCACAGATACGCAGTATTTT. This translates into CASSERGRFTDTQYF.

This clonotype appeared many times. This sequence joins TRBV12-3 or TRBV12-4 and TRBJ1-2, with 7 bases that match TRBD1. The J segment lost 7 bases and the V segment lost 4 bases, leaving 6 bases of the junction unmatched. CDR3 size: 13 residues. The CDR3 sequence is CASSSRTGSGYTF. The DNA of the CDR3 is TGTGCCAGCAGTTCGCGGACAGGATCTGGCTACACCTTC.

The V call is TRBV12-3 or TRBV12-4, the J call TRBJ2-1; D call uncertain. V was pared by 2 bases and J by 0 bases, with 11 bases between. The length of the CDR3 is 16 residues. DNA for the CDR3: TGTGCCAGCAGTTTAAGTTGGCAAAGCTCCTACAATGAGCAGTTCTTC. This encodes CASSLSWQSSYNEQFF.

There are many counts of this clonotype. The V call is TRBV5-1, the J call TRBJ2-1; D is perhaps TRBD1 (6 bases). The CDR3 length is 13 residues. V gave up 2 bases and J gave up 8 bases, with 11 bases separating them. Germline V CDR1 and CDR2: SGHRS, YFSETQ. CDR3 loop: CASSFHRVDEQFF. The CDR3 DNA reads TGCGCCAGCAGCTTTCACAGGGTCGATGAGCAGTTCTTC.

In its sample, this clonotype was seen a few times. This chain joins TRBV12-3 or TRBV12-4 and TRBJ2-2; 12 nucleotides agree with TRBD2. CDR3 length: 16 residues. The ends lost 6 bases at V and 4 bases at J; junction bases unmatched: 6. CDR3 DNA sequence: TGTGCCAGCAGCGCGGGACTAGCGGGCCCCACCGGGGAGCTGTTTTTT. This gives the protein CASSAGLAGPTGELFF.

At least ten counts were recorded for this clonotype. The chain uses TRBV20-1 and TRBJ1-5; D gene uncertain. Trimming took off 1 base at V and 0 bases at J, with 13 bases between the two ends. The CDR3 contains 16 residues. Germline V gene data show CDR1 as DFQATT and CDR2 as SNEGSKA (reference sequence). The CDR3 DNA reads as TGCAGTGCTAGAGCCGAATGGGAGAATAGCAATCAGCCCCAGCATTTT. Amino acid sequence: CSARAEWENSNQPQHF.

The gene calls are TRBV29-1 and TRBJ2-7; 7 bases map to TRBD2. CDR3 length equals 11 residues. V trimming: 3 bases; J trimming: 6 bases; junction bases outside the gene matches: 2. CDR1 SQVTM and CDR2 ANQGSEA come from the germline V gene. In nucleotides, the CDR3 is TGCAGCGTTGAGACGGGAGGCGAGCAGTACTTC. Residues: CSVETGGEQYF.

As regards this clonotype: A junction boundary mismatches the germline segment, possibly from a read error. The genes are TRBV20-1 and TRBJ2-6, with D tentatively TRBD1 (5 bases). The CDR3 extends over 14 amino acids. Germline V CDR1 and CDR2: DFQATT, SNEGSKA (reference sequence). CDR3 DNA sequence: TGCAGTGCTAGAGTGAGCTCTGGGGCCAACGTCCTTACTTTC. Protein product: CSARVSSGANVLTF.

This sequence joins TRBV10-3 and TRBJ2-1, with D possibly matching TRBD2 (6 bases). The V gene's germline CDR1 is ENHRY and CDR2 SYGVKD. V lost 2 bases to trimming and J lost 3 bases, with 11 bases between them. The CDR3 sequence is 15 residues long. CDR3 sequence: CAISERGDFYNEQFF. The CDR3, as DNA: TGTGCCATCAGTGAGCGAGGGGACTTCTACAATGAGCAGTTCTTC.

The chain joins TRBV20-1 to TRBJ2-3, with TRBD1 matching 7 bases. CDR3 length equals 13 residues. Per germline, CDR1 DFQATT and CDR2 SNEGSKA (reference sequence). The chain's CDR3 is CSPGGFGTDTQYF. CDR3 bases: TGCAGCCCAGGGGGTTTTGGCACAGATACGCAGTATTTT.

The J gene is TRBJ2-7, the V gene TRBV24-1; TRBD1 aligns across 7 bases. Germline values: CDR1 KGHDR, CDR2 SFDVKD. J was trimmed by 2 bases and V by 4 bases; bases with no gene match: 16. The CDR3 contains 18 residues. The CDR3 loop reads CATSDRDSRPRYTYEQYF. The CDR3 nucleotides read TGTGCCACCAGTGACCGGGACAGCCGCCCCAGATATACCTACGAGCAGTACTTC.

This clonotype was recorded at least ten times. The chain has TRBV5-1 and TRBJ2-7, with D possibly TRBD2 on 6 matching bases. Per germline, CDR1 SGHRS and CDR2 YFSETQ. V dropped 4 bases and J dropped 2 bases, with 16 bases sitting between them. The CDR3 has 15 residues. CDR3 DNA sequence: TGCGCCAGCAGCGCCTCCACGGGAGCCCCCTACGAGCAGTACTTC. It specifies CASSASTGAPYEQYF.

The genes are TRBV9 and TRBJ1-1; no definite D call. V lost 0 bases, J lost 1 base, and 7 bases lay in between. The CDR3 loop spans 14 amino acids. Germline V CDR1 and CDR2: SGDLS, YYNGEE. This CDR3 is CASSVDSRNTEAFF. For the CDR3, the DNA is TGTGCCAGCAGCGTAGATTCCCGGAACACTGAAGCTTTCTTT.

The chain employs TRBV7-6 and TRBJ2-2; 8 nucleotides line up with TRBD2. V was pared by 6 bases and J by 6 bases, with 3 bases of the junction left unmatched. Germline V gene data show CDR1 as SGHVS and CDR2 as FNYEAQ. The CDR3 spans 13 residues. CDR3 nucleotides: TGTGCCAGCAGGGGGCGGGAGGCCGGGGAGCTGTTTTTT. It is translated as CASRGREAGELFF.

The V and J genes are TRBV6-5 and TRBJ2-3, with a weak D call TRBD2 (6 bases). The V gene lost 2 bases and the J gene lost 3 bases, with 12 bases spanning the gap. The CDR3 runs 15 residues. CDR1 and CDR2 from the germline V gene are MNHEY and SVGAGI. CDR3 in DNA: TGTGCCAGCAGTTACGGGGGTGGAGGGACAGATACGCAGTATTTT. Amino acids: CASSYGGGGTDTQYF.

As DNA, the CDR3 is TGTGCCATCAGTGATGGCTCTAGAACCACCTACGAGCAGTACTTC. Its protein product is CAISDGSRTTYEQYF. The chain couples TRBV10-3 to TRBJ2-7, with D hard to call. The ends were cut back, 3 bases at V and 2 bases at J, with 14 bases in the middle. CDR1 is ENHRY, CDR2 SYGVKD, per germline. The CDR3 sequence is 15 residues long.

This clonotype was detected a few times. The chain joins TRBV7-9 to TRBJ2-1; D is perhaps TRBD2 (6 bases). The ends were cut back, 5 bases at V and 7 bases at J, with 18 bases in the middle. The CDR3 is 15 residues long. The V gene's germline CDR1 is SEHNR and CDR2 FQNEAQ (reference sequence). The CDR3 sequence is CASSPSGGIVNEQFF. The DNA of the CDR3 is TGTGCCAGCAGCCCCTCTGGCGGGATTGTGAATGAGCAGTTCTTC.

This clonotype has more than one count but fewer than ten. V and J are TRBV9 and TRBJ2-3; TRBD2 matches 9 bases. The junction had 3 bases not matched to a gene; V was cut back by 0 bases and J by 1 base. CDR3 length: 16 residues. In germline, CDR1 is SGDLS, CDR2 YYNGEE. Here the CDR3 reads CASSVGGGAGTDTQYF. DNA of the CDR3: TGTGCCAGCAGCGTAGGCGGGGGGGCCGGCACAGATACGCAGTATTTT.

This clonotype came up a few times. The chain links TRBV25-1 to TRBJ1-3; unclear D gene. Germline-derived CDR1 and CDR2 are MGHDK and SYGVNS. The ends were cut back, 3 bases at V and 4 bases at J, with 22 bases in the middle. This CDR3 contains 18 residues. The CDR3 sequence is CASSELPPVRVLGNTIYF. In nucleotides, the CDR3 is TGTGCCAGCAGTGAGTTACCCCCGGTGAGGGTTCTGGGAAACACCATATATTTT.

This chain uses TRBV6-5 with TRBJ2-7; D remains unclear. The CDR3 runs 15 residues. Trimming took off 0 bases at V and 1 base at J, with 10 bases between the two ends. CDR1 and CDR2 from the germline V gene are MNHEY and SVGAGI. In DNA form, the CDR3 reads TGTGCCAGCAGTTACTCGAATGCCGCATCCTACGAGCAGTACTTC. Translated, it gives CASSYSNAASYEQYF.

The chain recombines TRBV5-1 with TRBJ1-1; 8 nucleotides match TRBD1. Germline lookup yields CDR1 SGHRS and CDR2 YFSETQ. CDR3 length: 15 residues. Losses at the gene ends were 2 bases for V and 2 bases for J; bases not matched to a gene: 5. CDR3 DNA sequence: TGCGCCAGCAGCTTAACGACAGGGGTAAACACTGAAGCTTTCTTT. Amino acid sequence: CASSLTTGVNTEAFF.

This clonotype has just a few counts. V usage is TRBV6-2 or TRBV6-3 and J usage is TRBJ2-1; 7 nucleotides line up with TRBD2. This CDR3 spans 13 amino acids. Germline values: CDR1 MNHEY, CDR2 SVGEGT. V was pared by 0 bases and J by 9 bases, with 2 bases of the junction left unmatched. CDR3 DNA: TGTGCCAGCAGTTACTCAGGCGGGAGTGAGCAGTTCTTC. Protein: CASSYSGGSEQFF.

This clonotype occurred a few times. This rearrangement joins TRBV11-2 to TRBJ2-3; unclear D gene. This CDR3 spans 15 amino acids. Trimming took 1 base from V and 2 from J, leaving 10 bases between them. Germline assignment: CDR1 SGHAT and CDR2 FQNNGV. CDR3 bases: TGTGCCAGCAGCTTAGGTTACTTACCCACAGATACGCAGTATTTT. Protein product: CASSLGYLPTDTQYF.

This clonotype was seen more than once but under ten times. This chain joins TRBV5-1 and TRBJ2-3; 9 bases match TRBD1. Germline loops: CDR1 SGHRS, CDR2 YFSETQ. Unmatched junction bases numbered 10, after V lost 0 bases and J lost 5 bases. The CDR3 is made up of 17 amino acids. This CDR3 reads CASSLAYTGGGEDTQYF. For the CDR3, the DNA is TGCGCCAGCAGCTTGGCTTATACAGGGGGCGGTGAAGATACGCAGTATTTT. Together with reference TRBV5-1 and TRBJ2-3, the CDR3 gives the full variable domain: KAGVTQTPRYLIKTRGQQVTLSCSPISGHRSVSWYQQTPGQGLQFLFEYFSETQRNKGNFPGRFSGRQFSNSRSEMNVSTLELGDSALYLCASSLAYTGGGEDTQYFGPGTRLTVL.

This clonotype was counted only a few times. The gene calls are TRBV29-1 and TRBJ2-3, with a weak D call TRBD1 (6 bases). The V end lost 4 bases, the J end lost 2 bases, and 7 bases lay between the germline ends. Germline V CDR1 and CDR2: SQVTM, ANQGSEA. There are 12 residues in the CDR3. For the CDR3, the DNA is TGCAGCGTTGGGGACACCACAGATACGCAGTATTTT. Amino acid sequence: CSVGDTTDTQYF.